This TCR beta chain was captured by sequencing in a study of cytomegalovirus exposure and HLA in healthy donors. General study findings and limits: Certain indistinguishable V segments, among them TRBV6-2 and TRBV6-3, were excluded. Sequencing depth across donors, presence/absence analyses assumed, was roughly uniform.

Unrecorded immune exposure was likely among donors, who were nominally healthy when sampled. The CDR3 totals 13 residues. Germline CDR1 SEHNR, CDR2 FQNEAQ (reference sequence). A multiplex PCR was run with 60 Vbeta primers and 13 Jbeta primers. Method: immunoSEQ multiplex PCR; TCRdb's copy keeps in-frame clones and lacks some. The data show some 150,000 clones, 70% to 85% seen once. Of note for this clone: Its antigen is not known. It differs at one base from a far larger clone, so likely a read error.

The chain links TRBV7-9 to TRBJ2-5, with TRBD2 matching over 8 bases. The sequence came from a human donor in good health. The sequencing input was PBMCs. CDR3 region: CASSFSGEETPYF. CDR3 bases: TGTGCCAGCAGCTTTAGCGGGGAAGAGACCCCGTACTTC.